Below, 26 T cell receptor beta chains from the same sample are listed, as sequenced in a study of blood T cell repertoires in COVID-19. The table came from immunoSEQ multiplex PCR; TCRdb's copy has only in-frame clones and leaves some out. This table holds 150,000 to 200,000 clones, roughly nine tenths found once. The sample was peripheral blood. The receptors originated from a man in his late teens or twenties who had recovered from COVID-19.

V is TRBV10-3 and J is TRBJ2-2, with 7 bases fitting TRBD2. The V gene's germline CDR1 is ENHRY and CDR2 SYGVKD. V lost 8 bases and J lost 6; bases outside the gene matches: 6. The CDR3 sequence is 13 residues long. The CDR3 sequence: CAIGLAAPGELFF. CDR3 coding DNA: TGTGCCATCGGTCTAGCGGCCCCCGGGGAGCTGTTTTTT.

CDR3 loop: CASSPRTGDNQPQHF. DNA for the CDR3: TGTGCCAGCTCACCAAGGACAGGGGACAATCAGCCCCAGCATTTT. The chain uses TRBV18 and TRBJ1-5; TRBD1 agrees at 9 bases. The CDR3 consists of 15 residues. With 2 bases clipped from V and 3 bases from J, the junction kept 2 bases outside the gene matches. Germline V gene lookup returns CDR1 KGHSH and CDR2 LQKENI.

This chain connects TRBV7-9 to TRBJ2-7; TRBD2 matches at 12 bases. The CDR3 extends over 18 amino acids. The germline V gene encodes CDR1 SEHNR and CDR2 FQNEAQ (reference sequence). J lost 3 bases, V lost 4 bases, and 13 bases had no gene match. The CDR3 is CASSSPGTSGPFGYEQYF. DNA of the CDR3: TGTGCCAGCAGCTCACCCGGGACTAGCGGGCCTTTTGGCTACGAGCAGTACTTC.

This clone was seen once. V is TRBV6-5 and J is TRBJ1-2; 7 bases match TRBD1. Looked up from germline, CDR1 is MNHEY and CDR2 is SVGAGI. V lost 0 bases and J lost 7; bases outside the gene matches: 5. The CDR3 is 14 residues long. CDR3 in DNA: TGTGCCAGCAGTTACTCTGGGACAGTTGGTGGCTACACCTTC. This translates into CASSYSGTVGGYTF.

The V call is TRBV10-3, the J call TRBJ2-5; D unclear. The CDR3 has 17 amino acids. Germline CDR1 ENHRY, CDR2 SYGVKD. V was shortened by 1 base and J by 5 bases, with 20 bases between the two germline ends. This CDR3 is CAISEFLPGLDLETQYF. CDR3 nucleotide sequence: TGTGCCATCAGTGAGTTTTTACCGGGTCTCGATTTGGAGACCCAGTACTTC.

V usage is TRBV5-5 and J usage is TRBJ1-4, with 7 bases identical to TRBD1. The CDR3 runs 15 residues. With V trimmed by 4 bases and J by 5 bases, 8 bases remained unmatched. CDR1 SGHKS and CDR2 YYEKEE come from the germline V gene (reference sequence). DNA for the CDR3: TGTGCCAGCAGCATTATGACAGGGTCCAATGAAAAACTGTTTTTT. Its translation is CASSIMTGSNEKLFF.

This rearrangement joins TRBV9 to TRBJ2-1; 14 positions match TRBD2. CDR3 length equals 19 residues. Per germline, CDR1 SGDLS and CDR2 YYNGEE. Trimming took 3 bases from V and 8 from J; bases not matched to a gene: 16. The CDR3 DNA reads TGTGCCAGCAGCGGGGGGACTAGCGGGAGTTTCATGGGGTTGTATGAGCAGTTCTTC. It translates to CASSGGTSGSFMGLYEQFF.

The rearrangement joins TRBV28 to TRBJ1-1; D is uncertain. In germline, CDR1 is MDHEN, CDR2 SYDVKM. The CDR3 contains 13 residues. V was trimmed by 7 bases and J by 3 bases, leaving 12 bases between them. In nucleotides, the CDR3 is TGTGCCAGCACCTCAACACCTGACACTGAAGCTTTCTTT. It translates to CASTSTPDTEAFF.

The chain links TRBV5-4 to TRBJ2-7; 9 nucleotides match TRBD2. V trimming: 0 bases; J trimming: 3 bases; junction bases outside the gene matches: 4. The CDR3 is 15 amino acids. Germline V CDR1 and CDR2: SGHNT, YYREEE (reference sequence). CDR3 sequence reads: CASSLGPSGIYEQYF. As DNA, the CDR3 is TGTGCCAGCAGCTTGGGTCCTAGCGGGATCTACGAGCAGTACTTC. The full variable domain, its missing parts supplied by reference TRBV5-4 and TRBJ2-7, is ETGVTQSPTHLIKTRGQQVTLRCSSQSGHNTVSWYQQALGQGPQFIFQYYREEENGRGNFPPRFSGLQFPNYSSELNVNALELDDSALYLCASSLGPSGIYEQYFGPGTRLTVT.

This chain connects TRBV20-1 to TRBJ1-4; D perhaps matches TRBD1 (6 bases). CDR3 size: 13 residues. V was trimmed by 3 bases and J by 5 bases, leaving 10 bases between them. Germline V lookup: CDR1 DFQATT, CDR2 SNEGSKA (reference sequence). The CDR3 nucleotides are TGCAGTGCTAGTCAGGGGAAGAATGAAAAACTGTTTTTT. The encoded protein is CSASQGKNEKLFF.

This chain uses TRBV5-6 with TRBJ1-5; a weak D match, TRBD1 (6 bases). Trimming left V 1 base short and J 9 bases short, with 14 bases between. This CDR3 is 14 amino acids long. The germline V gene encodes CDR1 SGHDT and CDR2 YYEEEE. The CDR3 sequence: CASSLSGARRPQHF. For the CDR3, the DNA is TGTGCCAGCAGCTTGTCAGGGGCCAGAAGGCCCCAGCATTTT. Full variable domain (outside the CDR3, taken from reference TRBV5-6 and TRBJ1-5): DAGVTQSPTHLIKTRGQQVTLRCSPKSGHDTVSWYQQALGQGPQFIFQYYEEEERQRGNFPDRFSGHQFPNYSSELNVNALLLGDSALYLCASSLSGARRPQHFGDGTRLSIL.

This clone was detected only a few times. The chain couples TRBV21-1 to TRBJ1-6; TRBD1 reflects the table's D call only, with no check against the DNA. TRBV21-1 is termed a pseudogene. This CDR3 comprises 15 residues. The DNA of the CDR3 is TGTGCCAGCAGCAAAAATGGGGCCCCTAGTTCACCCCTCCACTTT. As protein: CASSKNGAPSSPLHF.

This rearrangement joins TRBV7-9 to TRBJ1-1; D may be TRBD1 (5 bases). The length of the CDR3 is 15 residues. Per germline, CDR1 SEHNR and CDR2 FQNEAQ (reference sequence). V lost 4 bases and J lost 6, with 18 bases in between. The DNA for the CDR3 is TGTGCCAGCAGCTCGCGTGGGAGGGGCAGCGCTGAAGCTTTCTTT. Residues: CASSSRGRGSAEAFF. Supplemented by reference TRBV7-9 and TRBJ1-1, the full variable domain reads DTGVSQNPRHKITKRGQNVTFRCDPISEHNRLYWYRQTLGQGPEFLTYFQNEAQLEKSRLLSDRFSAERPKGSFSTLEIQRTEQGDSAMYLCASSSRGRGSAEAFFGQGTRLTVV.

J is TRBJ2-7 and V is TRBV7-2; D ambiguous. CDR1 is SGHTA, CDR2 FQGNSA, per germline. The CDR3 contains 13 residues. V dropped 4 bases and J dropped 6 bases, with 13 bases sitting between them. The CDR3 bases are TGTGCCAGCAGCTCCTCTCTAGTGGGCGAGCAGTACTTC. Its translation: CASSSSLVGEQYF.

This clone has only one observation. This chain joins TRBV28 and TRBJ2-1; no definite D call. This CDR3 region has 12 residues. Germline values: CDR1 MDHEN, CDR2 SYDVKM. The ends were cut back, 6 bases at V and 9 bases at J, with 12 bases in the middle. CDR3 amino acids: CASSWIGGEQFF. The CDR3 DNA follows: TGTGCCAGCAGCTGGATCGGCGGTGAGCAGTTCTTC.

The chain is built from TRBV9 and TRBJ2-5; a possible D gene is TRBD2 (6 bases). Germline lookup yields CDR1 SGDLS and CDR2 YYNGEE. CDR3 size: 16 residues. The V gene lost 3 bases and the J gene lost 5 bases, with 20 bases spanning the gap. CDR3 sequence reads: CASSAETGVWGETQYF. CDR3 sequence (DNA): TGTGCCAGCAGCGCGGAAACGGGAGTTTGGGGGGAGACCCAGTACTTC.

The chain links TRBV9 to TRBJ2-5, with TRBD1 as a possible D gene (6 bases). The V gene's germline CDR1 is SGDLS and CDR2 YYNGEE. This CDR3 is 15 amino acids long. Trimming took 4 bases from V and 1 from J, leaving 14 bases between them. The CDR3 spells CASSLLGGSQETQYF. DNA of the CDR3: TGTGCCAGCAGCCTCCTTGGGGGCAGCCAAGAGACCCAGTACTTC.

This chain joins TRBV11-2 and TRBJ1-2; 7 bases are a match to TRBD1. Germline CDR1 reads SGHAT; CDR2 reads FQNNGV. The CDR3 is 15 amino acids. The junction had 7 bases not matched to a gene; V was cut back by 4 bases and J by 2 bases. The CDR3 DNA is TGTGCCAGCAGCTCCACCAGGGGGAAGAACTATGGCTACACCTTC. Amino acid sequence: CASSSTRGKNYGYTF. The whole variable domain, remainder taken from reference TRBV11-2 and TRBJ1-2, is EAGVAQSPRYKIIEKRQSVAFWCNPISGHATLYWYQQILGQGPKLLIQFQNNGVVDDSQLPKDRFSAERLKGVDSTLKIQPAKLEDSAVYLCASSSTRGKNYGYTFGSGTRLTVV.

The chain employs TRBV9 and TRBJ1-1; 7 bases are a match to TRBD1. The CDR3 spans 14 residues. J gave up 2 bases and V 3 bases, and 4 bases lay outside the gene matches. Per the germline V gene, CDR1 is SGDLS and CDR2 is YYNGEE. CDR3 nucleotides: TGTGCCAGCAGCGGGCAGGGGGAAAACACTGAAGCTTTCTTT. This encodes CASSGQGENTEAFF.

This clone appeared a single time. This chain connects TRBV4-3 to TRBJ1-1; no firm D call. Trimming took 0 bases from V and 0 from J, leaving 8 bases between them. The germline gives CDR1 LGHNA, CDR2 YSLEER. The CDR3 runs to 15 residues. Here the CDR3 reads CASSQDQGVNTEAFF. CDR3 coding DNA: TGCGCCAGCAGCCAAGATCAAGGAGTGAACACTGAAGCTTTCTTT.

The chain recombines TRBV29-1 with TRBJ2-3; a possible D gene is TRBD1 (5 bases). Germline V lookup: CDR1 SQVTM, CDR2 ANQGSEA. This CDR3 spans 14 amino acids. Between the trimmed V and J ends, which lost 7 bases and 0 bases, there was a span of 14 bases. CDR3 residues: CSADQGFSTDTQYF. CDR3 DNA sequence: TGCAGCGCCGATCAGGGATTCAGCACAGATACGCAGTATTTT.

The chain employs TRBV25-1 and TRBJ1-1, with D unresolved. Trimming shortened V by 2 bases and J by 7 bases, and 11 bases separated the two germline ends. Looked up from germline, CDR1 is MGHDK and CDR2 is SYGVNS. The CDR3 has 13 residues. CDR3 loop: CASSERMRDEAFF. In DNA form, the CDR3 reads TGTGCCAGCAGTGAACGAATGAGGGATGAAGCTTTCTTT.

The chain has TRBV19 and TRBJ1-1; TRBD1 matches at 7 bases. V lost 5 bases to trimming and J lost 7 bases; unmatched junction nucleotides: 7. CDR1 LNHDA and CDR2 SQIVND come from the germline V gene (reference sequence). CDR3 length: 13 residues. The CDR3 loop reads CASSVGQISEAFF. The CDR3 coding sequence is TGTGCCAGTAGTGTGGGACAGATAAGTGAAGCTTTCTTT.

The rearrangement links TRBV18 to TRBJ2-2, with 9 bases aligning to TRBD1. This CDR3 region has 15 residues. V gave up 8 bases and J gave up 2 bases; unmatched junction bases: 6. Germline V gives CDR1 KGHSH, CDR2 LQKENI. CDR3 protein: CASSQGQGNTGELFF. CDR3 nucleotide sequence: TGTGCCAGCAGCCAGGGACAGGGAAACACCGGGGAGCTGTTTTTT. The full variable domain, in which reference TRBV18 and TRBJ2-2 provide the parts outside the CDR3, is NAGVMQNPRHLVRRRGQEARLRCSPMKGHSHVYWYRQLPEEGLKFMVYLQKENIIDESGMPKERFSAEFPKEGPSILRIQQVVRGDSAAYFCASSQGQGNTGELFFGEGSRLTVL.

The DNA of the CDR3 is TGCGCCAGCAGCGCACGGACAGGGGGCGGAGACACTGAAGCTTTCTTT. It is translated as CASSARTGGGDTEAFF. V gene TRBV5-1 combines with J gene TRBJ1-1, with 11 bases matching TRBD1. With 4 bases clipped from V and 3 bases from J, the junction kept 8 bases outside the gene matches. Germline CDR1 reads SGHRS; CDR2 reads YFSETQ. This CDR3 has 16 amino acids.

This clone has a single count. The J gene is TRBJ2-7, the V gene TRBV2; 11 positions agree with TRBD2. The germline V gene has CDR1 SNHLY and CDR2 FYNNEI. The CDR3 extends over 15 amino acids. The trim removed 3 bases at V and 5 bases at J, leaving 6 bases unmatched. CDR3 sequence: CASSDKRLAGNEQYF. In DNA, the CDR3 is TGTGCCAGCAGTGACAAACGACTAGCGGGGAACGAGCAGTACTTC.